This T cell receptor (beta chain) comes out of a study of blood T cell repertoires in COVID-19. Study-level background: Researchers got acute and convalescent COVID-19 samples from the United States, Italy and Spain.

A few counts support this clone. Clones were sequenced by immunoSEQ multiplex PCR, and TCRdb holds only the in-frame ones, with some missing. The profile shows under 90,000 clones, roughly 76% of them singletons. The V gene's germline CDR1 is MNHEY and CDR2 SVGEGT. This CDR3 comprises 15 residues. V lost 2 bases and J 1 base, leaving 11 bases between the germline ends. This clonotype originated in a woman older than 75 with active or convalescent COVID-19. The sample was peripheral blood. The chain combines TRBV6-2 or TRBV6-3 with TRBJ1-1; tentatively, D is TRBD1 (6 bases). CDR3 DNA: TGTGCCAGCAGTTACCTCTGGACAGCGAACACTGAAGCTTTCTTT. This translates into CASSYLWTANTEAFF.